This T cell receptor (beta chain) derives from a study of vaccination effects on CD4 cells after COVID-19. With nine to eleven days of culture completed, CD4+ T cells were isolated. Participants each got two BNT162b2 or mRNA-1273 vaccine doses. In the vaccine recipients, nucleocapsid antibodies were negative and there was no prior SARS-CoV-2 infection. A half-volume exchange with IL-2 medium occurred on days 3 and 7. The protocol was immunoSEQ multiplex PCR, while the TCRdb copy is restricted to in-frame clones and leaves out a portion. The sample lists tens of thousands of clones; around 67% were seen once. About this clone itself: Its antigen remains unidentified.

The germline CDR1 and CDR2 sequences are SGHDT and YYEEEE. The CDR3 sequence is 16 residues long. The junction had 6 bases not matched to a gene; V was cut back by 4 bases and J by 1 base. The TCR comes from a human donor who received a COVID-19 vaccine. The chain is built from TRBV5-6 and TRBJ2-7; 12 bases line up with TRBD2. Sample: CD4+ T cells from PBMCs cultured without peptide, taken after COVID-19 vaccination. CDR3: CASSPTGTSGSYEQYV. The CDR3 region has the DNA TGTGCCAGCAGCCCTACCGGGACTAGCGGGTCCTACGAGCAGTACGTC.